Below, 11 T cell receptor beta chains from the same sample are listed, as sequenced in a study of OX40 agonist ivuxolimab in advanced cancers. The protocol was immunoSEQ multiplex PCR, while the TCRdb copy is restricted to in-frame clones and leaves out a portion. The table records about 30,000 clones, approximately 85% of them present only once. The starting material was CD4+ or CD8+ T cells sorted from blood, obtained in a trial of the OX40 agonist ivuxolimab. All receptors derive from an adult with an advanced solid tumor such as melanoma, head and neck, liver or kidney cancer.

The table lists this clone with a count of one. The CDR3 DNA reads TGTGCCAGCAGGGGACAGGGGGCTTACGAGCAGTACTTC. Its protein product is CASRGQGAYEQYF. J is TRBJ2-7 and V is TRBV28; 12 nucleotides align to TRBD1. Germline assignment: CDR1 MDHEN and CDR2 SYDVKM. CDR3 length: 13 amino acids. Trimming took 6 bases from V and 4 from J; bases not matched to a gene: 1.

The chain uses TRBV27 and TRBJ1-2; tentatively, D is TRBD1 (6 bases). Trimming took off 6 bases at V and 4 bases at J, with 15 bases between the two ends. CDR1 MNHEY and CDR2 SMNVEV come from the germline V gene (reference sequence). This CDR3 region has 14 residues. In nucleotides, the CDR3 is TGTGCCAGCAGCGGCAACAGGGCCCCCTATGGCTACACCTTC. Translated, it gives CASSGNRAPYGYTF.

The sample holds one count of this clone. This chain links TRBV4-3 with TRBJ1-4; D gene uncertain. The CDR3 is 15 residues long. The V gene's germline CDR1 is LGHNA and CDR2 YSLEER. Trimming took off 0 bases at V and 8 bases at J, with 13 bases between the two ends. The DNA for the CDR3 is TGCGCCAGCAGCCAAGATTGGGCAGGCGGAGAAAAACTGTTTTTT. Its protein is CASSQDWAGGEKLFF.

V usage is TRBV30 and J usage is TRBJ2-1, with D unclear. Looked up from germline, CDR1 is GTSNPN and CDR2 is SVGIG (reference sequence). The CDR3 is 13 amino acids. Between the trimmed V and J ends, which lost 1 base and 6 bases, there was a span of 10 bases. The CDR3 DNA reads TGTGCCTGGAGTGCAGACTCGACCAATGAGCAGTTCTTC. Protein: CAWSADSTNEQFF.

The V gene is TRBV27, the J gene TRBJ1-2, with D perhaps matching TRBD1 (6 bases). This CDR3 contains 13 residues. CDR1 and CDR2 from the germline V gene are MNHEY and SMNVEV (reference sequence). V lost 5 bases and J 4 bases, leaving 11 bases between the germline ends. The CDR3 DNA sequence: TGTGCCAGCAGTCCGGGACAAATCTATGGCTACACCTTC. Protein: CASSPGQIYGYTF.

V and J are TRBV30 and TRBJ2-3; 14 positions match TRBD2. J was trimmed by 6 bases and V by 3 bases; bases with no gene match: 8. This CDR3 contains 16 residues. The germline CDR1 and CDR2 sequences are GTSNPN and SVGIG (reference sequence). The CDR3 DNA sequence: TGTGCCTGGAGCTTCGGGACTAGCGGGGGAGTGGATACGCAGTATTTT. Its translation: CAWSFGTSGGVDTQYF.

The chain uses TRBV11-2 and TRBJ1-5; D is undetermined. Germline V lookup: CDR1 SGHAT, CDR2 FQNNGV. CDR3 length: 13 residues. V was clipped by 5 bases and J by 3 bases, with 8 bases between them. The CDR3 sequence: CASSANPNQPQHF. CDR3 DNA sequence: TGTGCCAGCAGCGCTAACCCCAATCAGCCCCAGCATTTT.

This rearrangement joins TRBV5-1 to TRBJ1-1; 10 positions match TRBD1. The V gene end was trimmed by 0 bases and the J gene end by 5 bases; junction bases not matched to a gene: 4. This CDR3 has 15 residues. Germline CDR1 SGHRS, CDR2 YFSETQ. CDR3 nucleotides: TGCGCCAGCAGCTTGGGACAGGGGGCCTGGACTGAAGCTTTCTTT. This sequence encodes CASSLGQGAWTEAFF. The full variable domain, in which reference TRBV5-1 and TRBJ1-1 provide the parts outside the CDR3, is KAGVTQTPRYLIKTRGQQVTLSCSPISGHRSVSWYQQTPGQGLQFLFEYFSETQRNKGNFPGRFSGRQFSNSRSEMNVSTLELGDSALYLCASSLGQGAWTEAFFGQGTRLTVV.

The chain combines TRBV2 with TRBJ1-1, with D possibly TRBD1 on 6 matching bases. Germline CDR1 reads SNHLY; CDR2 reads FYNNEI. V gave up 11 bases and J gave up 4 bases, with 17 bases separating them. The CDR3 loop spans 13 amino acids. The CDR3 loop is CASQGILSTEAFF. The CDR3 nucleotides are TGTGCCTCGCAGGGGATTCTGAGCACTGAAGCTTTCTTT.

In this sample, this clone is medium-sized. Other DNA sequences in this sample translate to the same CDR3. V is TRBV15 and J is TRBJ1-5, with a tentative D call TRBD1 (5 bases). Between the trimmed V and J ends, which lost 1 base and 2 bases, there was a span of 18 bases. The germline V gene encodes CDR1 LNHNV and CDR2 YYDKDF (reference sequence). This CDR3 is 18 amino acids long. The CDR3 nucleotides read TGTGCCACCAGCAGAGGTTCCGGGACGGGGGTAGGCAATCAGCCCCAGCATTTT. Translating it yields CATSRGSGTGVGNQPQHF.

The chain carries TRBV18 and TRBJ2-1; D is possibly TRBD1 (6 bases). CDR3 length: 12 amino acids. Germline V gene sequence: CDR1 KGHSH, CDR2 LQKENI. The V end lost 5 bases, the J end lost 7 bases, and 9 bases lay between the germline ends. The CDR3 DNA follows: TGTGCCAGCTCAGATCAGGGGAATGAGCAGTTCTTC. Translated, it gives CASSDQGNEQFF.